This T cell receptor (beta chain) was documented in a study of PD-L1 blockade in urothelial cancer. Between 1 and 8 samples, pretreatment and on-treatment, were given by each patient. The table came from immunoSEQ multiplex PCR; TCRdb's copy has only in-frame clones and leaves some out. This repertoire shows roughly 90,000 clones, 90% to 95% found once; its top ten account for over 9%. The CDR3 runs to 12 residues. The V end lost 4 bases, the J end lost 11 bases, and 13 bases lay between the germline ends. The chain combines TRBV5-3 with TRBJ1-5; D is perhaps TRBD1 (5 bases). TRBV5-3 is recorded as an ORF, its role being uncertain. Specimen: PBMCs, collected around atezolizumab (anti-PD-L1) treatment. The source is a man aged 55 to 70 with urothelial cancer. CDR3 DNA sequence: TGTGCCAGAAGCGGATTGGGGGGGGCCCAGCATTTT. Its protein product is CARSGLGGAQHF.